This entry lists 24 T cell receptor beta chains sequenced from one sample in a study of shared clonotypes between healthy human individuals. Clones were read by immunoSEQ multiplex PCR, and TCRdb kept only the in-frame ones, dropping some. The data contain millions of clones, 93% of them singletons. Material for sequencing was naive CD4+ T cells from PBMCs. Described subset: CD45RA+ positively selected. These receptors came from a man between 18 and 35 years old in good health. Some clones in this sample may be carry-over from other donors' samples.

The CDR3 is CASSVGGILEKLFF. In nucleotides, the CDR3 is TGCGCCAGCAGCGTAGGGGGCATTCTAGAAAAACTGTTTTTT. The rearrangement joins TRBV5-1 to TRBJ1-4; 7 bases fit TRBD1. Trimming at V came to 4 bases and at J to 8 bases, leaving 8 bases not matched to a gene. Looked up from germline, CDR1 is SGHRS and CDR2 is YFSETQ. This CDR3 comprises 14 residues. Full variable domain (missing parts from reference TRBV5-1 and TRBJ1-4): KAGVTQTPRYLIKTRGQQVTLSCSPISGHRSVSWYQQTPGQGLQFLFEYFSETQRNKGNFPGRFSGRQFSNSRSEMNVSTLELGDSALYLCASSVGGILEKLFFGSGTQLSVL.

In regard to this clone: The sample carries other DNA sequences with the same CDR3. This sequence joins TRBV5-1 and TRBJ1-2, with a possible D match to TRBD1 (5 bases). Trimming left V 0 bases short and J 6 bases short, with 9 bases between. CDR1 is SGHRS and CDR2 is YFSETQ in the germline V gene. This CDR3 has 13 amino acids. The CDR3 DNA is TGCGCCAGCAGCTTGGGGCAGGGCGATGGCTACACCTTC. Its protein product is CASSLGQGDGYTF.

This chain joins TRBV7-2 and TRBJ1-2; D gene uncertain. Deletions cut 0 bases from V and 4 bases from J, with 18 bases between. Germline assignment: CDR1 SGHTA and CDR2 FQGNSA. The CDR3 has 17 amino acids. CDR3 in DNA: TGTGCCAGCAGCTTAGCTGGGCAGAACGCTGATTTCTATGGCTACACCTTC. Translating gives CASSLAGQNADFYGYTF.

This chain connects TRBV7-9 to TRBJ2-7, with D tentatively TRBD2 (7 bases). CDR3 size: 17 residues. Trimming stripped 1 base from V and 0 bases from J, with 16 bases between. In germline, CDR1 is SEHNR, CDR2 FQNEAQ (reference sequence). In nucleotides, the CDR3 is TGTGCCAGCAGCTTAGGGTTCGGGGGGCAGGACTCCTACGAGCAGTACTTC. Translating it yields CASSLGFGGQDSYEQYF.

Details on this clone: Different DNA sequences within this sample yield the same CDR3. The chain has TRBV29-1 and TRBJ2-7; D may be TRBD2 (5 bases). Germline V gives CDR1 SQVTM, CDR2 ANQGSEA. Trimming took off 6 bases at V and 0 bases at J, with 6 bases between the two ends. The CDR3 is 11 residues long. The CDR3 protein is CSVRGSYEQYF. The CDR3 nucleotides are TGCAGCGTCCGGGGCTCCTACGAGCAGTACTTC.

The chain combines TRBV7-3 with TRBJ2-5, with TRBD1 matching over 9 bases. V lost 0 bases, J lost 7 bases, and 6 bases stayed unmatched. Germline CDR1 and CDR2: SGHTA and FQGTGA. The CDR3 consists of 15 residues. The CDR3 is CASSLTGTGRGTQYF. Written as DNA, the CDR3 is TGTGCCAGCAGCTTAACGGGGACAGGGAGAGGGACCCAGTACTTC.

The V call is TRBV28, the J call TRBJ1-2; D is uncertain. V was pared by 5 bases and J by 5 bases, with 12 bases between. The CDR3 covers 13 residues. In germline, CDR1 is MDHEN, CDR2 SYDVKM. CDR3 sequence: CASSRDVGYGYTF. The CDR3 DNA reads TGTGCCAGCAGTCGCGACGTCGGATATGGCTACACCTTC.

The chain recombines TRBV5-6 with TRBJ2-1, with D perhaps TRBD1 or TRBD2 (5 bases each). Germline V gene data show CDR1 as SGHDT and CDR2 as YYEEEE. Trimming stripped 4 bases from V and 0 bases from J, with 14 bases between. The CDR3 sequence is 16 residues long. The CDR3 loop reads CASSPAGALSYNEQFF. For the CDR3, the DNA is TGTGCCAGCAGCCCCGCCGGGGCCCTCTCCTACAATGAGCAGTTCTTC.

The rearrangement uses TRBV13 and TRBJ2-7; no clear D gene. Deletions cut 0 bases from V and 2 bases from J, with 11 bases between. The CDR3 loop spans 15 amino acids. In germline, CDR1 is PRHDT, CDR2 FYEKMQ (reference sequence). CDR3 DNA: TGTGCCAGCAGCTTAGGCCCGGCAGCTCCCTACGAGCAGTACTTC. It encodes CASSLGPAAPYEQYF.

The chain carries TRBV28 and TRBJ1-6, with D possibly matching TRBD1 (6 bases). The CDR3 covers 17 residues. Trimming removed 4 bases from V and 7 bases from J, with 20 bases in between. CDR1 is MDHEN, CDR2 SYDVKM, per germline. CDR3 coding DNA: TGTGCCAGCAGTTATATTATCCTGGGCAGGGGAAATTCACCCCTCCACTTT. This codes for CASSYIILGRGNSPLHF. Filled out from reference TRBV28 and TRBJ1-6, the complete variable domain reads DVKVTQSSRYLVKRTGEKVFLECVQDMDHENMFWYRQDPGLGLRLIYFSYDVKMKEKGDIPEGYSVSREKKERFSLILESASTNQTSMYLCASSYIILGRGNSPLHFGNGTRLTVT.

This chain uses TRBV7-9 with TRBJ1-1; TRBD1 agrees at 9 bases. Per the germline V gene, CDR1 is SEHNR and CDR2 is FQNEAQ (reference sequence). The CDR3 sequence is 13 residues long. V dropped 5 bases and J dropped 10; count of bases not matched to a gene: 8. The chain's CDR3 is CASSTGQGNGAFF. CDR3 sequence (DNA): TGTGCCAGCAGCACAGGACAGGGGAATGGAGCTTTCTTT.

Only one count was recorded for this clone. The rearrangement joins TRBV30 to TRBJ1-6, with D uncertain. The ends were cut back, 8 bases at V and 7 bases at J, with 18 bases in the middle. Germline V gene data show CDR1 as GTSNPN and CDR2 as SVGIG (reference sequence). The CDR3 runs to 14 residues. The CDR3 spells CAGVSNRFNSPLHF. The CDR3 nucleotides are TGTGCCGGGGTATCGAACAGATTCAATTCACCCCTCCACTTT.

The genes are TRBV14 and TRBJ1-1; D uncertain. The CDR3 has 17 amino acids. CDR1 is SGHDN and CDR2 is FVKESK in the germline V gene. V gave up 0 bases and J gave up 0 bases, with 14 bases separating them. The DNA for the CDR3 is TGTGCCAGCAGCCAAGATCCCGAACGGCAGATGAACACTGAAGCTTTCTTT. Its translation is CASSQDPERQMNTEAFF.

The V gene is TRBV7-9, the J gene TRBJ2-7; TRBD1 might be the D (6 bases). Trimming left V 5 bases short and J 0 bases short, with 14 bases between. This CDR3 is 15 amino acids long. CDR1 and CDR2 (germline): SEHNR, FQNEAQ (reference sequence). CDR3 nucleotides: TGTGCCAGCAGCCTGACCCGGGACAACTCCTACGAGCAGTACTTC. This encodes CASSLTRDNSYEQYF.

This chain joins TRBV6-1 and TRBJ1-1; D possibly corresponds to TRBD1 (6 bases). Trimming stripped 8 bases from V and 1 base from J, with 14 bases between. Per the germline V gene, CDR1 is MNHNS and CDR2 is SASEGT. This CDR3 region has 14 residues. The CDR3 nucleotides are TGTGCCAGCTGCCACCCGGGACAGAACACTGAAGCTTTCTTT. Translating gives CASCHPGQNTEAFF.

J is TRBJ2-6 and V is TRBV5-5; D is uncertain. The CDR3 totals 15 residues. Germline loops: CDR1 SGHKS, CDR2 YYEKEE (reference sequence). Trimming removed 2 bases from V and 1 base from J, with 7 bases in between. CDR3 coding DNA: TGTGCCAGCAGCTTCTCGGGTTCTGGGGCCAACGTCCTGACTTTC. It encodes CASSFSGSGANVLTF.

The CDR3 region is CASSRLAGISYNEQFF. DNA for the CDR3: TGCGCCAGCAGTCGTCTAGCGGGTATATCCTACAATGAGCAGTTCTTC. The chain employs TRBV5-1 and TRBJ2-1, with 8 bases that match TRBD2. Unmatched junction bases numbered 8, after V lost 5 bases and J lost 1 base. Germline values: CDR1 SGHRS, CDR2 YFSETQ. The CDR3 extends over 16 amino acids.

This CDR3 reads CASSKGPGGAENYGYTF. As DNA, the CDR3 is TGTGCCAGCAGCAAAGGTCCAGGGGGCGCTGAAAACTATGGCTACACCTTC. The chain recombines TRBV9 with TRBJ1-2; 8 nucleotides align to TRBD1. Germline lookup yields CDR1 SGDLS and CDR2 YYNGEE. J was trimmed by 2 bases and V by 4 bases; bases with no gene match: 13. The length of the CDR3 is 17 residues.

This chain links TRBV28 with TRBJ1-2; 9 bases fit TRBD1. Germline loops: CDR1 MDHEN, CDR2 SYDVKM. The CDR3 runs to 15 residues. Germline trimming cut 6 bases from V and 6 bases from J; bases unmatched to any gene: 11. CDR3 protein: CASRSTGGAPHGYTF. CDR3 DNA sequence: TGTGCCAGCAGAAGTACAGGGGGCGCGCCTCATGGCTACACCTTC.

V usage is TRBV7-2 and J usage is TRBJ1-5; D gene unclear. V was trimmed by 1 base and J by 0 bases, leaving 10 bases between them. The length of the CDR3 is 16 residues. Germline V gene data show CDR1 as SGHTA and CDR2 as FQGNSA. This chain's CDR3 is CASSLGFAYSNQPQHF. The CDR3 DNA follows: TGTGCCAGCAGCTTAGGCTTCGCTTATAGCAATCAGCCCCAGCATTTT. Filled out from reference TRBV7-2 and TRBJ1-5, the complete variable domain reads GAGVSQSPSNKVTEKGKDVELRCDPISGHTALYWYRQSLGQGLEFLIYFQGNSAPDKSGLPSDRFSAERTGGSVSTLTIQRTQQEDSAVYLCASSLGFAYSNQPQHFGDGTRLSIL.

This chain joins TRBV5-1 and TRBJ1-5; a possible D gene is TRBD1 (5 bases). From germline, CDR1 is SGHRS and CDR2 YFSETQ. V shed 5 bases and J shed 1 base, with 13 bases lying between them. The CDR3 contains 15 residues. The CDR3 spells CASRRGDGSNQPQHF. The CDR3 nucleotides are TGCGCCAGCAGGCGGGGGGACGGCAGCAATCAGCCCCAGCATTTT. Full variable domain (rest looked up from reference TRBV5-1 and TRBJ1-5): KAGVTQTPRYLIKTRGQQVTLSCSPISGHRSVSWYQQTPGQGLQFLFEYFSETQRNKGNFPGRFSGRQFSNSRSEMNVSTLELGDSALYLCASRRGDGSNQPQHFGDGTRLSIL.

This sequence joins TRBV5-1 and TRBJ2-3; D remains ambiguous. The V and J ends lost 4 bases and 3 bases respectively, with 18 bases between them. The germline gives CDR1 SGHRS, CDR2 YFSETQ. The CDR3 is made up of 16 amino acids. The CDR3 here is CASSPITRTTTDTQYF. The DNA of the CDR3 is TGCGCCAGCAGCCCCATAACTCGGACGACTACAGATACGCAGTATTTT.

The chain carries TRBV21-1 and TRBJ2-3; TRBD2, the table's D call, lacks a check against the DNA. TRBV21-1 is recorded as a pseudogene. The CDR3 consists of 17 residues. The CDR3 sequence: CASSGRDARDSIDTQYF. As DNA, the CDR3 is TGTGCCAGCAGCGGGCGGGACGCCCGGGACTCTATAGATACGCAGTATTTT.

This clone was recorded only once. The rearrangement links TRBV5-1 to TRBJ1-2; D is undetermined. V dropped 0 bases and J dropped 4 bases, with 10 bases sitting between them. Germline values: CDR1 SGHRS, CDR2 YFSETQ. The CDR3 length is 14 residues. The CDR3 loop reads CASSLEAQIYGYTF. DNA of the CDR3: TGCGCCAGCAGCTTGGAGGCGCAGATCTATGGCTACACCTTC. Together with reference TRBV5-1 and TRBJ1-2, the CDR3 gives the full variable domain: KAGVTQTPRYLIKTRGQQVTLSCSPISGHRSVSWYQQTPGQGLQFLFEYFSETQRNKGNFPGRFSGRQFSNSRSEMNVSTLELGDSALYLCASSLEAQIYGYTFGSGTRLTVV.